These 14 T cell receptor beta chains were sequenced from one sample in a study of blood T cell repertoires in COVID-19. Sequencing was performed with immunoSEQ multiplex PCR; in TCRdb, only in-frame clones are kept and a portion is missing. The sample lists tens of thousands of clones; roughly 88% were seen once. The sample taken for sequencing was peripheral blood. These TCRs come from a man aged 25-45 years with acute or convalescent COVID-19.

V and J are TRBV7-3 and TRBJ2-3, with unresolved D. V lost 0 bases and J lost 5, with 6 bases in between. CDR3 size: 13 residues. Germline assignment: CDR1 SGHTA and CDR2 FQGTGA. In nucleotides, the CDR3 is TGTGCCAGCAGCTTAACAGTCAGAGATACGCAGTATTTT. As protein: CASSLTVRDTQYF.

The chain employs TRBV28 and TRBJ1-2; TRBD1 aligns across 7 bases. The CDR3 is made up of 15 amino acids. J lost 0 bases, V lost 8 bases, and 9 bases had no gene match. CDR1 MDHEN and CDR2 SYDVKM come from the germline V gene. Written as DNA, the CDR3 is TGTGCCAGCGTGGCAGGGGGTTTTTCTAACTATGGCTACACCTTC. It codes for CASVAGGFSNYGYTF.

The chain is built from TRBV30 and TRBJ2-5; TRBD2 matches 8 bases. CDR3 length: 16 residues. Losses at the gene ends were 3 bases for V and 5 bases for J; bases not matched to a gene: 14. Germline-derived CDR1 and CDR2 are GTSNPN and SVGIG (reference sequence). CDR3: CAWRPVFGGGRETQYF. The CDR3 DNA sequence: TGTGCCTGGAGACCTGTTTTCGGGGGGGGCCGTGAGACCCAGTACTTC. The full variable domain, in which reference TRBV30 and TRBJ2-5 provide the parts outside the CDR3, is SQTIHQWPATLVQPVGSPLSLECTVEGTSNPNLYWYRQAAGRGLQLLFYSVGIGQISSEVPQNLSASRPQDRQFILSSKKLLLSDSGFYLCAWRPVFGGGRETQYFGPGTRLLVL.

This rearrangement joins TRBV15 to TRBJ2-1; TRBD2 aligns across 9 bases. Germline trimming cut 0 bases from V and 3 bases from J; bases unmatched to any gene: 6. CDR1 LNHNV and CDR2 YYDKDF come from the germline V gene (reference sequence). This CDR3 is built from 17 residues. CDR3 in DNA: TGTGCCACCAGCAGAGACCTTTCTAGCGGGAACTACAATGAGCAGTTCTTC. Encoded protein: CATSRDLSSGNYNEQFF.

The V and J genes are TRBV9 and TRBJ2-2; 13 nucleotides align to TRBD2. The CDR3 is 16 amino acids. Per germline, CDR1 SGDLS and CDR2 YYNGEE. Trimming took 4 bases from V and 4 from J; bases not matched to a gene: 4. Written as DNA, the CDR3 is TGTGCCAGCAGCCTGGGACTAGCGGGGTCCACCGGGGAGCTGTTTTTT. Translating it yields CASSLGLAGSTGELFF.

The CDR3 nucleotides are TGTGCCATCAGCAGGACTACCCTTAGCGATACGCAGTATTTT. Protein: CAISRTTLSDTQYF. This chain uses TRBV10-3 with TRBJ2-3, with D possibly TRBD2 on 6 matching bases. This CDR3 has 14 amino acids. Germline V gene lookup returns CDR1 ENHRY and CDR2 SYGVKD. Trimming cost V 6 bases and J 6 bases, with 16 bases left between them.

V usage is TRBV7-2 and J usage is TRBJ2-2, with D perhaps matching TRBD2 (5 bases). The V gene's germline CDR1 is SGHTA and CDR2 FQGNSA. The V end lost 6 bases, the J end lost 2 bases, and 10 bases lay between the germline ends. This CDR3 contains 14 residues. The CDR3 DNA reads as TGTGCCAGCAGGTCGGACTTAAACACCGGGGAGCTGTTTTTT. It encodes CASRSDLNTGELFF. Complete variable domain (other parts from reference TRBV7-2 and TRBJ2-2): GAGVSQSPSNKVTEKGKDVELRCDPISGHTALYWYRQSLGQGLEFLIYFQGNSAPDKSGLPSDRFSAERTGGSVSTLTIQRTQQEDSAVYLCASRSDLNTGELFFGEGSRLTVL.

The CDR3 loop is CASSLSRAVVTEAFF. In DNA, the CDR3 is TGTGCCAGCAGTTTATCGAGGGCGGTGGTCACTGAAGCTTTCTTT. The chain has TRBV27 and TRBJ1-1; the D is unclear. The V gene lost 0 bases and the J gene lost 4 bases, with 12 bases spanning the gap. Germline V gives CDR1 MNHEY, CDR2 SMNVEV (reference sequence). The CDR3 totals 15 residues.

The V call is TRBV18, the J call TRBJ2-7, with D possibly being TRBD2 (6 bases). The ends were cut back, 6 bases at V and 4 bases at J, with 19 bases in the middle. The CDR3 is 15 amino acids. Germline values: CDR1 KGHSH, CDR2 LQKENI. CDR3 in amino acids: CASSPSLGGVYEQYF. Written as DNA, the CDR3 is TGTGCCAGCTCCCCGTCGCTTGGAGGGGTATACGAGCAGTACTTC.

The rearrangement uses TRBV9 and TRBJ2-3; 7 positions match TRBD1. Germline lookup yields CDR1 SGDLS and CDR2 YYNGEE. V shed 2 bases, J shed 2 bases, and the junction held 8 bases outside the gene matches. The CDR3 totals 16 residues. The CDR3 nucleotides read TGTGCCAGCAGCGTTGGCAGGGGGATTTACACAGATACGCAGTATTTT. Translating gives CASSVGRGIYTDTQYF.

The chain couples TRBV30 to TRBJ2-5, with TRBD2 matching over 9 bases. CDR1 GTSNPN and CDR2 SVGIG come from the germline V gene (reference sequence). The CDR3 extends over 13 amino acids. J lost 4 bases, V lost 4 bases, and 4 bases had no gene match. The CDR3 DNA follows: TGTGCCTGGACTAGCGGGATTGGAGAGACCCAGTACTTC. Protein product: CAWTSGIGETQYF.

The chain uses TRBV29-1 and TRBJ1-1; D unresolved. Trimming stripped 0 bases from V and 1 base from J, with 9 bases between. In germline, CDR1 is SQVTM, CDR2 ANQGSEA. This CDR3 has 14 amino acids. The CDR3 coding sequence is TGCAGCGTTGAAGATCCACGGGGGAACACTGAAGCTTTCTTT. It translates to CSVEDPRGNTEAFF.

V and J are TRBV7-2 and TRBJ2-6; 10 bases map to TRBD1. Germline lookup yields CDR1 SGHTA and CDR2 FQGNSA. The junction had 14 bases not matched to a gene; V was cut back by 9 bases and J by 3 bases. There are 18 residues in the CDR3. CDR3 residues: CASQLWGTGEYGANVLTF. CDR3 DNA sequence: TGTGCCAGTCAACTTTGGGGGACAGGGGAATATGGGGCCAACGTCCTGACTTTC.

The chain is built from TRBV3-1 (or the pseudogene TRBV3-2) and TRBJ1-2; 10 positions agree with TRBD1. CDR3 length equals 14 residues. Per germline, CDR1 LGHDT and CDR2 YNNKEL (reference sequence). Trimming at V came to 3 bases and at J to 8 bases, leaving 6 bases not matched to a gene. CDR3 amino acids: CASSQRTGGRGYTF. CDR3 nucleotides: TGTGCCAGCAGCCAGAGGACAGGGGGACGCGGCTACACCTTC.